This T cell receptor (beta chain) appears in the sequencing data of a study of shared clonotypes between healthy human individuals. As for the study in general: Participating donors consisted of two women and a few men aged 18 to 49. Study outcomes and limitations: Limited genetic and exposure-history diversity came from having few donors. Of the naive CD4 clonotypes, approximately 5% were shared across several donors.

In regard to this clone: As yet, its antigen is unknown.

This CDR3 region has 12 residues. The germline gives CDR1 GTSNPN, CDR2 SVGIG (reference sequence). With 1 base removed from V and 8 bases from J, the gap between germline ends came to 9 bases. Source study methods: Junction-only sequences without quality scores were provided by ImmunoSEQ, so filtering was different. Sequenced by immunoSEQ multiplex PCR; TCRdb stores in-frame clones only, minus some. V and J calls and clone size are as listed in that table; D and trimming were resolved from the DNA. The table shows over 850,000 clones, with 78% occurring only once. This rearrangement joins TRBV30 to TRBJ2-1; no firm D call. The source material was memory CD4+ T cells from PBMCs. The subset was: CD45RA-negative fraction. The source of this sequence is a man aged 18-30 years in good health. Some clones in this sample may be carry-over from other donors' samples. The DNA for the CDR3 is TGTGCCTGGAGTGACGGGTCTGATGAGCAGTTCTTC. The encoded protein is CAWSDGSDEQFF.